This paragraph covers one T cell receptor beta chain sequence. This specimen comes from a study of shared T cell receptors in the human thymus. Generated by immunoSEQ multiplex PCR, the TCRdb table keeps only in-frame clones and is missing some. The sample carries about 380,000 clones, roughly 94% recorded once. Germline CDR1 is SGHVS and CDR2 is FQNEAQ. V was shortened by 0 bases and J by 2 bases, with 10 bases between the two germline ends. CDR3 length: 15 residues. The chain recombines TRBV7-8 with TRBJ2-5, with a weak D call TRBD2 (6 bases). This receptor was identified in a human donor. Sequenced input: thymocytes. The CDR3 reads CASSLASGRQETQYF. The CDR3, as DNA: TGTGCCAGCAGCTTAGCGAGCGGGCGGCAAGAGACCCAGTACTTC.